The table lists the clone carrying this T cell receptor (beta chain) with a count of one. The antigen is unknown. The data originate from a study of cytotoxic CD8 clonotypes in ibrutinib-treated CLL. Across the study: The samples contained 250,000 to 300,000 productive templates on average. They also contained an average of approximately 100,000 productive rearrangements. The study, taken as a whole, reports: In comparison with age-matched healthy donors, baseline clonality was higher and tracked circulating CD8+ T-cell counts. Baseline levels were approached again at progression, after clonality had risen at ibrutinib response. Sampling schedules were unmatched across sustained-remission and progressing patients.

The CDR3 sequence is 16 residues long. Trimming pared 1 base from V and 1 base from J, leaving 13 bases between. The germline gives CDR1 SGHTS, CDR2 YDEGEE. TCRdb's table, derived via immunoSEQ multiplex PCR, lists solely in-frame clones and lacks some. This sample yields some 13,000 clones, of which 50% to 55% are seen a single time; 34% belongs to the top ten. Sample: PBMCs, taken at a 24-month disease-progression time point, from a patient treated with ibrutinib. The genes are TRBV5-8 and TRBJ2-3, with D tentatively TRBD2 (5 bases). The TCR was taken from a human donor with chronic lymphocytic leukemia. CDR3 loop: CASSLPPAVGTDTQYF. CDR3 DNA sequence: TGTGCCAGCAGCTTGCCCCCAGCGGTGGGCACAGATACGCAGTATTTT.